Sequencing of this T cell receptor beta chain was carried out in a study of cytotoxic CD8 clonotypes in ibrutinib-treated CLL. Study-wide background: The cohort had about 11 relapsed/refractory and some 14 treatment-naive patients, some 18 IGHV unmutated. After treatment lasting a median 12 months, range 6 to 36, response samples were collected. Study-wide findings and caveats: Baseline levels of clonality went above those of age-matched healthy donors and moved with circulating CD8+ T-cell counts.

The table came from immunoSEQ multiplex PCR; TCRdb's copy has only in-frame clones and leaves some out. The sample yields tens of thousands of clones, about 70% seen once. With cryopreserved PBMCs as the source, around 2 micrograms of genomic DNA went to TCR beta libraries. CDR1 is DFQATT, CDR2 SNEGSKA, per germline (reference sequence). V shed 0 bases and J shed 4 bases, with 3 bases lying between them. The CDR3 covers 11 residues. With regard to this clone: What it recognizes is unknown.

Sequencing used PBMCs, obtained after 24 months of ibrutinib treatment. The TCR sequence derives from a human donor with chronic lymphocytic leukemia. The chain uses TRBV20-1 and TRBJ2-5; D ambiguous. CDR3 nucleotide sequence: TGCAGTGCTAGAGATCTAGAGACCCAGTACTTC. This translates into CSARDLETQYF.